These 5 T cell receptor beta chains came from one sample sequenced in a study of shared clonotypes between healthy human individuals. Some clones are missing from TCRdb's copy, which holds only in-frame ones; the method was immunoSEQ multiplex PCR. The sample has around 2.5 million clones, 80% to 95% seen once. Material: naive CD4+ T cells from PBMCs. Subset: CD45RA+ positively selected. These receptors all come from a man younger than 35 in good health. Some clones in this sample may be carry-over from other donors' samples.

The chain links TRBV18 to TRBJ2-3, with a weak D call TRBD2 (6 bases). The CDR3 covers 13 residues. Trimming took off 6 bases at V and 2 bases at J, with 9 bases between the two ends. Germline V CDR1 and CDR2: KGHSH, LQKENI. CDR3 residues: CASSGGATDTQYF. CDR3 DNA: TGTGCCAGCTCGGGGGGAGCCACAGATACGCAGTATTTT.

As DNA, the CDR3 is TGTGCCAGCAGTCCCCAAATGAACACTGAAGCTTTCTTT. Its protein product is CASSPQMNTEAFF. The J gene is TRBJ1-1, the V gene TRBV6-5, with D hard to call. CDR1 is MNHEY and CDR2 is SVGAGI in the germline V gene. The CDR3 contains 13 residues. V dropped 5 bases and J dropped 0 bases, with 7 bases sitting between them.

V gene TRBV6-1 combines with J gene TRBJ1-2; no firm D call. CDR1 is MNHNS, CDR2 SASEGT, per germline. This CDR3 has 14 amino acids. Trimming stripped 1 base from V and 2 bases from J, with 8 bases between. As DNA, the CDR3 is TGTGCCAGCAGTGAAGGGGGAAACAACTATGGCTACACCTTC. Encoded protein: CASSEGGNNYGYTF.

About this clone: An end of the junction differs from the germline gene, which may be a read error. CDR3 nucleotides: TGTGCCAGCATTTCCCCCCGTGACAGGGGTAGGAACTCTGGCTACACCTTC. Translating it yields CASISPRDRGRNSGYTF. The genes are TRBV5-6 and TRBJ1-2; 8 bases are a match to TRBD1. This CDR3 region has 17 residues. Germline assignment: CDR1 SGHDT and CDR2 YYEEEE.

This chain uses TRBV5-1 with TRBJ1-1; a possible D gene is TRBD1 (5 bases). Germline loops: CDR1 SGHRS, CDR2 YFSETQ. The CDR3 length is 15 residues. Trimming shortened V by 1 base and J by 0 bases, and 10 bases separated the two germline ends. CDR3 sequence (DNA): TGCGCCAGCAGCTTGAGTGGGGCCATGAACACTGAAGCTTTCTTT. It encodes CASSLSGAMNTEAFF.